Included here is one T cell receptor beta chain sequence, with context. The source of the sample is a study of control samples from healthy donors and cancer patients. Some clones are missing from TCRdb's copy, which holds only in-frame ones; the method was immunoSEQ multiplex PCR. The sample holds tens of thousands of clones; approximately 84% are singletons and the top ten take 2.5% to 3%. The CDR3 has 11 amino acids. Germline V gene lookup returns CDR1 MNHEY and CDR2 SMNVEV (reference sequence). V was cut by 10 bases and J by 0 bases, with 3 bases left in between. The sequenced sample consisted of PBMCs. The sequence came from a woman in her forties or fifties with lung cancer. V usage is TRBV27 and J usage is TRBJ2-2; D is uncertain. CDR3 sequence: CATSNTGELFF. In nucleotides, the CDR3 is TGTGCCACCTCGAACACCGGGGAGCTGTTTTTT.